This T cell receptor beta chain is from a study of blood T cell repertoires in COVID-19 (dated by TCRdb to the early 2020s). For the study in its entirety: Samples from collaborators originated in the United States, Italy and Spain and spanned both the acute and convalescent phases of COVID-19. Nearly every sample came with metadata listing a de-identified subject ID, COVID-19 status, age in years and sex. Deeply sampled blood TCRbeta repertoires from subjects exposed to, actively infected with, or recovered from COVID-19 were included in the dataset. The repertoires were made available in a free public database intended to serve as a resource for research on the immune response to SARS-CoV-2. Samples were obtained from the ongoing ImmuneRACE study (first 160 participants) and from 1,000 to 1,500 subjects provided by 6 global collaborators. The prospective study material was composed of cDNA or gDNA derived from T cells, B-cell-depleted T cells, or PBMCs. HLA class I and class II types, where available, came from metadata supplied by the sample provider rather than from assay-based typing.

The immunoSEQ Assay, a bias-controlled multiplex PCR, was used to amplify TCRbeta CDR3 regions from genomic DNA. The source study handled its data this way. The number of nucleated cells in each sample was estimated from the amplification of reference gene primers within the assay. To quantify the absolute abundance of each unique TCRbeta CDR3 rearrangement, sequence reads were collapsed and filtered. For each sample, productive Simpson clonality was calculated as the square root of Simpson's diversity index across productive rearrangements. The table comes from immuneACCESS by way of TCRdb, which keeps in-frame sequences with V and J called. Part of the clones is missing from these tables; in studies checked, under half for an unresolved V gene and the rest for unknown reasons. V and J calls and clone size are those listed in that table; D and trimming were worked out from the DNA. Present in this sample are approximately 320,000 clones, 65% to 90% of which were seen just once. The ten largest account for approximately 7.5% of the sample.

Each collaborating institution followed its own protocols to collect whole blood in K2EDTA tubes. For TCRbeta analysis, collaborators shipped samples as frozen whole blood, isolated PBMCs, or DNA extracted from either of those sample types. The study at large found these results: The amount of clinical and demographic metadata varied by source and participant and was provided uncurated.

Worth noting for this clone: The antigen it binds to is not known. The record has no base qualities; no much larger clone is one base away.

The CDR3, from cysteine to phenylalanine, totals 19 residues. The only DNA kept is the CDR3, 57 bases in frame from the first base. CDR1 and CDR2 were assigned from the germline V gene as KGHDR and SFDVKD. Deletion took 2 bases off V and 5 bases off J, with a span of 23 bases between the germline ends. Source material: peripheral blood. The rearrangement combines TRBV24-1 with TRBJ2-2; the D gene is perhaps TRBD1, from 6 matching bases. This sequence originates from a human donor in a cohort sampled during active COVID-19. The DNA sequence reads TGTGCCACCAGTGATTCATCCTCTGGACAGCCCCGAGGAACCGGGGAGCTGTTTTTT. This codes for CATSDSSSGQPRGTGELFF.